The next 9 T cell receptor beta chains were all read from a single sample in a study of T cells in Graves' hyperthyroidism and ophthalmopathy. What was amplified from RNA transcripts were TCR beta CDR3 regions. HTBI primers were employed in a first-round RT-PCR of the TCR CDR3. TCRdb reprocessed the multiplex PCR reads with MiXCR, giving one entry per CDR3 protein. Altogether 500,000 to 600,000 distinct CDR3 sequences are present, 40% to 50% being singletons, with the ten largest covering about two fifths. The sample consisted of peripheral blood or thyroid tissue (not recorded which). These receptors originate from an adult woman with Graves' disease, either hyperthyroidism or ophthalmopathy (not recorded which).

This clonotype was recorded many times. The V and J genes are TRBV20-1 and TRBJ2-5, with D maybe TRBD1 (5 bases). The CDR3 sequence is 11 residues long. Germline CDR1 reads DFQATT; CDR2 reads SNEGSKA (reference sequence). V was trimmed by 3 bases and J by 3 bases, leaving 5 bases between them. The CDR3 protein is CSASREETQYF. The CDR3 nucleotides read TGCAGTGCTAGCAGGGAAGAGACCCAGTACTTC.

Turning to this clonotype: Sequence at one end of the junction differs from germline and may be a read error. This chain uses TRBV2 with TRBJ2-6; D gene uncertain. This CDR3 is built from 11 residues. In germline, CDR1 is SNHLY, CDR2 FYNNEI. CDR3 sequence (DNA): TGTGCCAGCAGTGTGGCCTACACTGAAGCTTTC. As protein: CASSVAYTEAF.

DNA for the CDR3: TGCAGCGTTCACGGACAGGGAACAGTGTACGAGCAGTACTTC. This codes for CSVHGQGTVYEQYF. The rearrangement uses TRBV29-1 and TRBJ2-7, with 8 positions matching TRBD1. The V gene end was trimmed by 5 bases and the J gene end by 4 bases; junction bases not matched to a gene: 10. Germline assignment: CDR1 SQVTM and CDR2 ANQGSEA. This CDR3 is built from 14 residues.

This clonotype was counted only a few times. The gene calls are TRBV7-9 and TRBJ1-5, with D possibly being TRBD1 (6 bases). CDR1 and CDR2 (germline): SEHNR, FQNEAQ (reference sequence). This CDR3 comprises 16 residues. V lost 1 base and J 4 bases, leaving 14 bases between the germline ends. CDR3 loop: CASSLVGRGLNQPQHF. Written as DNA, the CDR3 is TGTGCCAGCAGCTTAGTAGGGCGGGGGCTAAATCAGCCCCAGCATTTT.

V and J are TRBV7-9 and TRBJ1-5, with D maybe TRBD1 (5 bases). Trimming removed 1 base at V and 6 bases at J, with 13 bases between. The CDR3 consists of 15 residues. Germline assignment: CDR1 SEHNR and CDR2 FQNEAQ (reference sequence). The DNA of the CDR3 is TGTGCCAGCAGCTTAGGCGACAGCCTTTTTCAGCCCCAGCATTTT. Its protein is CASSLGDSLFQPQHF.

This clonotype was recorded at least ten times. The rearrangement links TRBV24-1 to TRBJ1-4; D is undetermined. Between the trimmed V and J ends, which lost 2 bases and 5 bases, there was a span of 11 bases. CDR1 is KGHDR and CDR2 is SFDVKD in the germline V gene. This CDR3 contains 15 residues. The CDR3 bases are TGTGCCACCAGTGATTCCGGGAGTGGGAATGAAAAACTGTTTTTT. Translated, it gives CATSDSGSGNEKLFF.

The CDR3 DNA follows: TGTGCCAGCAGCTTGGGGGGGTCCAGAAAAGCTTTCTTT. Protein sequence: CASSLGGSRKAFF. The chain has TRBV7-6 and TRBJ1-1, with D perhaps matching TRBD1 (5 bases). Trimming removed 3 bases at V and 9 bases at J, with 14 bases between. This CDR3 region has 13 residues. The V gene's germline CDR1 is SGHVS and CDR2 FNYEAQ.

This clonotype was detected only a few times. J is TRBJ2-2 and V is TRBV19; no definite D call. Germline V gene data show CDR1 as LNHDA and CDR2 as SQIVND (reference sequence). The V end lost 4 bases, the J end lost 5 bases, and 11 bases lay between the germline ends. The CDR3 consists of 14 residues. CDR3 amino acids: CASSTSFGTGELFF. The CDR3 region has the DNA TGTGCCAGTAGTACCTCTTTCGGTACCGGGGAGCTGTTTTTT. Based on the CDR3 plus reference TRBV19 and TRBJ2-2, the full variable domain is DGGITQSPKYLFRKEGQNVTLSCEQNLNHDAMYWYRQDPGQGLRLIYYSQIVNDFQKGDIAEGYSVSREKKESFPLTVTSAQKNPTAFYLCASSTSFGTGELFFGEGSRLTVL.

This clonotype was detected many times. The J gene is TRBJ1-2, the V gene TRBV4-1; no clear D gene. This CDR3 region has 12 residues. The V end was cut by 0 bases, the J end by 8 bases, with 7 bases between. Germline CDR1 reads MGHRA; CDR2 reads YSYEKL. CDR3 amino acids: CASSQDQLGYTF. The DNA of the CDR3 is TGCGCCAGCAGCCAAGATCAGTTGGGCTACACCTTC.